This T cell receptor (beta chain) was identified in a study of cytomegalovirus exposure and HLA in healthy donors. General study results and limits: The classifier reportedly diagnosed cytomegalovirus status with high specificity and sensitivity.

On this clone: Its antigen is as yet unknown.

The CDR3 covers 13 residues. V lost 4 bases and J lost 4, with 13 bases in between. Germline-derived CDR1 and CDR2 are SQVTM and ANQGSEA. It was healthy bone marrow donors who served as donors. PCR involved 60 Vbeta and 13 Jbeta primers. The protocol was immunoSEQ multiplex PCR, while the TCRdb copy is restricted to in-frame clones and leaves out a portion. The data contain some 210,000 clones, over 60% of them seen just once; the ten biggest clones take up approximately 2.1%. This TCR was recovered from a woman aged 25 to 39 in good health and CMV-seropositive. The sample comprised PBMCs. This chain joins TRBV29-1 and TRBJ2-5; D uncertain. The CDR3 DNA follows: TGCAGCGTTGCCCCCTACCGAGCAGAGACCCAGTACTTC. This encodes CSVAPYRAETQYF.